These T cell receptor beta chains were read from a single sample in a study of T-cell reconstitution after alpha-beta-depleted transplantation in children. In TCRdb, the PCR reads were re-called with MiXCR into one record per CDR3 protein. The sample shows about 460,000 distinct CDR3 sequences, roughly 11% of them seen only once. The source material was PBMCs, mostly from graft donor cells, sampled 180 days after TCRalphabeta/CD19-depleted stem cell transplant. The receptors come from a female patient between 2 and 15 years old who had a stem cell transplant for aplastic anemia, so the T cells may come from the graft donor. CDR3s include the opening cysteine and the closing phenylalanine or tryptophan. Fields, in order: J gene, V gene, D gene, clone size, CDR3 DNA, CDR3 protein. A D gene is named only where the DNA matches it firmly. Clone sizes are given selectively: once, few, many, or a class where the clone is expanded.

TRBJ2-5	TRBV24-1	-	-	TGTGCCACCAGTGATGGCGGGCAAGAGACCCAGTACTTC	CATSDGGQETQYF
TRBJ2-6	TRBV7-2	-	many	TGTGCCAGCATCTTCATCTCTGGGGCCAACGTCCTGACTTTC	CASIFISGANVLTF
TRBJ2-1	TRBV11-2	TRBD2	-	TGTGCCAGCAGCTTAGAAGATAGGGTTCCCCAAAAGCGGGACGATACCTACAATGAGCAGTTCTTC	CASSLEDRVPQKRDDTYNEQFF
TRBJ2-1	TRBV7-2	-	-	TGTGCTAGCAGCACGCGGGACAGACCCTACAATGAGCAGTTCTTC	CASSTRDRPYNEQFF
TRBJ2-2	TRBV3-1	-	-	TGTGCCAGCAGCCGATCCGGAAGCTCTGCAGGGACCGGGGAGCTGTTTTTT	CASSRSGSSAGTGELFF
TRBJ2-5	TRBV20-1	-	many	TGCAGTGCTATAGGGAGGGGGGAGACCCAGTACTTC	CSAIGRGETQYF
TRBJ1-2	TRBV12-3/TRBV12-4	TRBD1	-	TGTGCCAGCAGCCCCCAGGGGGCGCCAACCTATGGCTACACCTTC	CASSPQGAPTYGYTF
TRBJ2-7	TRBV20-1	-	-	TGCAGTGCCCCGAGGGGTCCAGCTTACGAGCAGTACTTC	CSAPRGPAYEQYF
TRBJ1-2	TRBV10-3	-	-	TGTGCCATCTCATCGGGGCGACAGGTGGACTATGGCTACACCTTC	CAISSGRQVDYGYTF
TRBJ1-5	TRBV29-1	-	many	TGCAGCGTTACTACATTGGGCAGGGGCAATCAGCCCCAGCATTTT	CSVTTLGRGNQPQHF
TRBJ2-7	TRBV27	-	-	TGTGCCAGCAGTTACACGAGCGCCGTCACCTACGAGCAGTACTTC	CASSYTSAVTYEQYF
TRBJ2-3	TRBV4-1	-	many	TGCGCCAGCAGCCAAGGACTCACAGATACGCAGTATTTT	CASSQGLTDTQYF
TRBJ2-3	TRBV24-1	-	-	TGTGCCACCAGTGATTCGGGCTTCACAGATACGCAGTATTTT	CATSDSGFTDTQYF
TRBJ2-3	TRBV20-1	-	few	TGCACCCGCAGTTGGCCCCCGAAGGCAGATACGCAGTATTTT	CTRSWPPKADTQYF
TRBJ2-7	TRBV7-2	TRBD2	-	TGTGCCAGCAGCCCGGGGGGTAGCGGGATATACGAGCAGTACTTC	CASSPGGSGIYEQYF
TRBJ2-7	TRBV13	TRBD2	many	TGTGCCAGCAGCTCAATGATTGGACTAGCGGGCCACGAGCAGTACTTC	CASSSMIGLAGHEQYF
TRBJ2-3	TRBV12-3/TRBV12-4	-	-	TGTGCCAGCAGCCCTCCGGGACTTCCCTTCACAGATACGCAGTATTTT	CASSPPGLPFTDTQYF
TRBJ1-1	TRBV10-3	TRBD1	many	TGTGCCATCAGATACGACAGGGTGAACACTGAAGCTTTCTTT	CAIRYDRVNTEAFF
TRBJ2-5	TRBV7-9	-	few	TGTGCCAGCCGTAATGGGCTAGAGACCCAGTACTTC	CASRNGLETQYF
TRBJ2-3	TRBV7-3	-	few	TGTGCCAGCACCCTAGGGAGCCTCCCCACAGATACGCAGTATTTT	CASTLGSLPTDTQYF
TRBJ2-1	TRBV7-3	TRBD2	few	TGTGCCAGCAGCTTAACGTTAGGGACTAGCGGGAGCAATGAGCAGTTCTTC	CASSLTLGTSGSNEQFF
TRBJ2-5	TRBV28	TRBD2	few	TGTGCCAGCAGTGTTAGCGGGACCTCAGAGACCCAGTACTTC	CASSVSGTSETQYF
TRBJ2-4	TRBV5-1	-	few	TGCGCCAGCAGCTTGGGTGCCAGGGAGACCAAAAACATTCAGTACTTC	CASSLGARETKNIQYF
TRBJ1-5	TRBV6-1	-	-	TGTGCCAGCAGTGTGCAGGGGCGGGGAAGCAATCAGCCCCAGCATTTT	CASSVQGRGSNQPQHF
TRBJ1-5	TRBV4-1	-	-	TGCGCCAGCAGCCAAGATCGAATACGGGGAATTCAGCCCCAGCATTTT	CASSQDRIRGIQPQHF
TRBJ1-5	TRBV18	TRBD1	few	TGTGCCAGCTCACCAGGTCGCGACAGGGGCCTTAGCAATCAGCCCCAGCATTTT	CASSPGRDRGLSNQPQHF
TRBJ2-7	TRBV4-3	-	-	TGCGCCAGCAGCCAAGCTGAGCAGTACTTC	CASSQAEQYF
TRBJ2-1	TRBV20-1	TRBD2	-	TGCAGTGCTCCGGGACTAGCGGGACGTAGTAACGCTTACAATGAGCAGTTCTTC	CSAPGLAGRSNAYNEQFF
TRBJ2-1	TRBV7-2	TRBD2	few	TGTGCCAGCAGCCAGGGAGTATGGGAGGGCAATGAGCAGTTCTTC	CASSQGVWEGNEQFF
TRBJ2-1	TRBV4-2	TRBD2	-	TGTGCCAGCAGCCATATTTTAGCGGGGGCCTACAATGAGCAGTTCTTC	CASSHILAGAYNEQFF
TRBJ2-4	TRBV7-3	-	-	TGTGCCAGCAGCCAATCGACGGGGAACATTCAGTACTTC	CASSQSTGNIQYF
TRBJ2-7	TRBV4-3	-	many	TGCGCCAGCAGCCAATTTACAGGGATTAATTACGAGCAGTACTTC	CASSQFTGINYEQYF
TRBJ2-1	TRBV24-1	-	-	TGTGCCACCAGTGAGATGAAAAGGGGTAATGAGCAGTTCTTC	CATSEMKRGNEQFF
TRBJ2-7	TRBV7-3	-	-	TGTGCCAGCAGCCCTTACTCGTACGACAGCAGGGAATACGAGCAGTACTTC	CASSPYSYDSREYEQYF
TRBJ1-1	TRBV7-2	-	-	TGTGCCAGCAGCTTAAGATCGGTCCTGCCTGAAGCTTTCTTT	CASSLRSVLPEAFF
TRBJ1-1	TRBV19	-	-	TGTGCCAGTACCACCCCGCGGCGGGCAGGTAGGTCGGACACTGAAGCTTTCTTT	CASTTPRRAGRSDTEAFF
TRBJ2-5	TRBV30	-	-	TGTGCCTGGAGGATCACAGGGGAGACCCAGTACTTC	CAWRITGETQYF
TRBJ2-7	TRBV6-2/TRBV6-3	TRBD2	-	TGTGCCAGCAGTTTCGAGTTTCCGGGACTAGCGTCCTACGAGCAGTACTTC	CASSFEFPGLASYEQYF
TRBJ2-1	TRBV20-1	TRBD2	-	TGCAGTGCTATACTAGCGGGATCCTACAATGAGCAGTTCTTC	CSAILAGSYNEQFF
TRBJ1-1	TRBV4-2	-	few	TGTGCCAGCAGCCCTACAGGGAGATACACTGAAGCTTTCTTT	CASSPTGRYTEAFF
TRBJ2-5	TRBV20-1	-	-	TGCAGGGCGCGTCCTGGGGGACGAGAGACCCAGTACTTC	CRARPGGRETQYF
TRBJ2-5	TRBV20-1	-	-	TGCAGTGCCAGGGAATTCAGGTGGGAAGAGACCCAGTACTTC	CSAREFRWEETQYF
TRBJ2-1	TRBV24-1	TRBD2	-	TGTGCCACCAGTGATTTAAGTTTGGGGCGGGGGAGCTCCTACAATGAGCAGTTCTTC	CATSDLSLGRGSSYNEQFF
TRBJ1-5	TRBV28	TRBD1	-	TGTGCCAGCAGTTCGGACAGGGGTCAGCCCCAGCATTTT	CASSSDRGQPQHF
TRBJ2-7	TRBV12-3/TRBV12-4	TRBD1	-	TGTGCCAGCAGCCGGACAGGGGGCTACGAGCAGTACTTC	CASSRTGGYEQYF
TRBJ1-6	TRBV4-3	-	few	TGCGCCAGCAGCCTGTCCCACGCAGGGGCGAATTCACCCCTCCACTTT	CASSLSHAGANSPLHF
TRBJ1-2	TRBV7-9	-	few	TGTGCCAGCAGCCCGCGGACAGACGCAAGCTATGGCTACACCTTC	CASSPRTDASYGYTF
TRBJ2-1	TRBV7-2	TRBD2	few	TGTGCCAGCAGCTTATGGACTAGCAGTCGCTCCTACAATGAGCAGTTCTTC	CASSLWTSSRSYNEQFF
TRBJ1-5	TRBV28	-	few	TGTGCCAGCAGTAGCACCGGGGGGGGCTGGCAGCCCCAGCATTTT	CASSSTGGGWQPQHF
TRBJ2-7	TRBV27	TRBD1	few	TGTGCCAGCAGTTTACAGCGAAGAGGGGGCGCGGACGAGCAGTACTTC	CASSLQRRGGADEQYF
TRBJ2-5	TRBV7-9	TRBD1	-	TGTGCCAGCAGCACCCGACAGGGGTCGGACCAGTACTTC	CASSTRQGSDQYF
TRBJ2-1	TRBV11-2	-	-	TGTGCCAGCAGCTTCTACGGGAGTTCCTACAATGAGCAGTTCTTC	CASSFYGSSYNEQFF